Below, one T cell receptor (beta chain) is given with its context. This sample is drawn from a study of blood T cells in healthy people across ages. Then a second PCR, running about 6 to 12 cycles, was carried out with a sample-barcoded 5' primer and a J-beta primer mix. Individual samples furnished no less than 2.5 million CDR3-containing paired-end reads apiece. TCRdb passed the 5' RACE reads through MiXCR, listing each CDR3 protein once. The profile shows about 1.4 million distinct CDR3 sequences, 55% to 75% of them singletons. Trimming left V 5 bases short and J 6 bases short, with 19 bases between. Germline CDR1 SEHNR, CDR2 FQNEAQ (reference sequence). The CDR3 contains 15 residues.

The V and J genes are TRBV7-9 and TRBJ1-2; no definite D call. The receptor was isolated from a man aged 18 to 30 in good health. The sequenced sample was blood. In nucleotides, the CDR3 is TGTGCCAGCAGCCCCCGTGAGGCGGTTAAGGATGGCTACACCTTC. Protein: CASSPREAVKDGYTF.